One sample yielded the 27 T cell receptor beta chains listed below, sequenced in a study of CD8+CD57+ T cells in acquired aplastic anemia. Genomic DNA, serving as template, underwent TCR beta VDJ and CDR3 profiling. Using its own MiXCR run on the reads, TCRdb lists one record per CDR3 protein. Among 40,000 to 50,000 distinct CDR3 sequences listed, approximately 72% were seen once. The source material was sorted CD4+, CD8+, or CD8+CD57+ T cells (not recorded which) from PBMCs. The receptors were gathered from a human donor in good health, serving as a control.

V and J are TRBV24-1 and TRBJ1-1; D is undetermined. The CDR3 has 13 amino acids. V lost 4 bases, J lost 2 bases, and 7 bases lay in between. Germline V lookup: CDR1 KGHDR, CDR2 SFDVKD. CDR3 protein: CATSDRENTEAFF. CDR3 nucleotides: TGTGCCACCAGTGACCGGGAAAACACTGAAGCTTTCTTT.

This clonotype qualifies as medium-sized. This chain connects TRBV10-1 to TRBJ2-7, with 9 bases lining up with TRBD2. With 3 bases clipped from V and 1 base from J, the junction kept 7 bases outside the gene matches. The CDR3 runs 16 residues. Germline CDR1 WNHNN, CDR2 SYGVQD (reference sequence). CDR3 sequence: CASSDPTSGNSYEQYF. The DNA for the CDR3 is TGCGCCAGCAGTGATCCGACTAGCGGTAATTCCTACGAGCAGTACTTC.

About this clonotype: It is likely a read error, because the conserved phenylalanine at the end of the CDR3 is missing. V and J are TRBV2 and TRBJ1-5; D ambiguous. This CDR3 contains 14 residues. Looked up from germline, CDR1 is SNHLY and CDR2 is FYNNEI. Trimming shortened V by 7 bases and J by 2 bases, and 12 bases separated the two germline ends. CDR3 in DNA: TGTGCCAGCACCACGCATTCGGGCAATCAGCCCCAGCATCTT. Residues: CASTTHSGNQPQHL.

This clonotype has ten or more counts. The rearrangement links TRBV12-3 or TRBV12-4 to TRBJ2-2; TRBD1 aligns across 7 bases. J lost 3 bases, V lost 3 bases, and 16 bases had no gene match. This CDR3 spans 19 amino acids. CDR3 in DNA: TGTGCCAGCAGTTTTTTTACGAGCCCCACAGGGGATGACACCGGGGAGCTGTTTTTT. Its translation: CASSFFTSPTGDDTGELFF.

The rearrangement links TRBV6-5 to TRBJ2-7; D gene ambiguous. This CDR3 has 12 residues. V dropped 2 bases and J dropped 5 bases, with 7 bases sitting between them. Germline V gene lookup returns CDR1 MNHEY and CDR2 SVGAGI. This CDR3 reads CASSYHGDEQYF. In nucleotides, the CDR3 is TGTGCCAGCAGTTACCACGGCGACGAGCAGTACTTC.

This clonotype has just a few counts. This sequence joins TRBV20-1 and TRBJ1-5; D call uncertain. Germline CDR1 DFQATT, CDR2 SNEGSKA (reference sequence). The V end was cut by 3 bases, the J end by 0 bases, with 9 bases between. The length of the CDR3 is 14 residues. The chain's CDR3 is CSARKPLSNQPQHF. Written as DNA, the CDR3 is TGCAGTGCTAGGAAGCCCCTTAGCAATCAGCCCCAGCATTTT.

The J gene is TRBJ2-7, the V gene TRBV14; D not certain. This CDR3 has 13 amino acids. V lost 0 bases and J lost 9, with 12 bases in between. The germline CDR1 and CDR2 sequences are SGHDN and FVKESK. The DNA for the CDR3 is TGTGCCAGCAGCCAAGACTTGGCCGTCGGGCAGTACTTC. Encoded protein: CASSQDLAVGQYF.

The chain links TRBV3-1 to TRBJ1-5; D may be TRBD1 (5 bases). The CDR3 runs 13 residues. V gave up 1 base and J gave up 7 bases, with 8 bases separating them. Germline V gives CDR1 LGHDT, CDR2 YNNKEL (reference sequence). The CDR3 sequence: CASSQGDGQPQHF. CDR3 coding DNA: TGTGCCAGCAGCCAAGGGGACGGACAGCCCCAGCATTTT. Complete variable domain (other parts from reference TRBV3-1 and TRBJ1-5): DTAVSQTPKYLVTQMGNDKSIKCEQNLGHDTMYWYKQDSKKFLKIMFSYNNKELIINETVPNRFSPKSPDKAHLNLHINSLELGDSAVYFCASSQGDGQPQHFGDGTRLSIL.

The J gene is TRBJ1-5, the V gene TRBV19; 11 bases are a match to TRBD1. The J segment lost 3 bases and the V segment lost 4 bases, leaving 2 bases of the junction unmatched. The CDR3 runs to 15 residues. The germline V gene has CDR1 LNHDA and CDR2 SQIVND (reference sequence). The CDR3 DNA reads TGTGCCAGTAGTAGGACAGGGGGCGTCAATCAGCCCCAGCATTTT. It specifies CASSRTGGVNQPQHF.

This clonotype is medium-sized by share. This chain's CDR3 is CASSVGAHTEAFF. The CDR3 region has the DNA TGTGCCAGTAGTGTGGGGGCTCACACTGAAGCTTTCTTT. The genes are TRBV19 and TRBJ1-1; possible D gene TRBD1, 6 bases. The CDR3 covers 13 residues. Trimming stripped 5 bases from V and 3 bases from J, with 10 bases between. Germline CDR1 reads LNHDA; CDR2 reads SQIVND (reference sequence).

In nucleotides, the CDR3 is TGTGCCAGCAGCACGCGACAGGGGGCGTTGGAGACCCAGTACTTC. It translates to CASSTRQGALETQYF. The chain couples TRBV9 to TRBJ2-5; 10 bases fit TRBD1. J lost 5 bases, V lost 4 bases, and 8 bases had no gene match. This CDR3 has 15 amino acids. CDR1 SGDLS and CDR2 YYNGEE come from the germline V gene.

V and J are TRBV24-1 and TRBJ1-2; 8 nucleotides agree with TRBD1. Trimming removed 3 bases from V and 7 bases from J; junction bases left unmatched: 3. Germline V lookup: CDR1 KGHDR, CDR2 SFDVKD. The CDR3 has 13 amino acids. The CDR3 reads CATSDNRGFGYTF. CDR3 nucleotides: TGTGCCACCAGTGATAACAGGGGGTTTGGCTACACCTTC.

V is TRBV5-4 and J is TRBJ1-2; D is uncertain. V shed 0 bases and J shed 4 bases, with 7 bases lying between them. Looked up from germline, CDR1 is SGHNT and CDR2 is YYREEE (reference sequence). This CDR3 is built from 13 residues. CDR3 amino acids: CASSLAEFYGYTF. The CDR3 bases are TGTGCCAGCAGCTTGGCAGAATTCTATGGCTACACCTTC.

The V call is TRBV7-8, the J call TRBJ2-7; 8 positions agree with TRBD1. The J segment lost 1 base and the V segment lost 1 base, leaving 0 bases of the junction unmatched. This CDR3 has 14 residues. Germline V gives CDR1 SGHVS, CDR2 FQNEAQ. CDR3 DNA: TGTGCCAGCAGCTTAGGGGACAGGTCCTACGAGCAGTACGTC. Translated, it gives CASSLGDRSYEQYV.

The gene calls are TRBV6-2 or TRBV6-3 and TRBJ2-7; D is possibly TRBD1 (7 bases). The germline V and J ends were trimmed by 0 bases and 2 bases, with 20 bases remaining between them. Germline values: CDR1 MNHEY, CDR2 SVGEGT. This CDR3 contains 18 residues. The CDR3, as DNA: TGTGCCAGCAGTTACTCCTGGGTGGGCGGGACAGCTGCCTACGAGCAGTACTTC. The encoded protein is CASSYSWVGGTAAYEQYF.

The chain is built from TRBV11-2 and TRBJ1-1, with D uncertain. The CDR3 is 14 residues long. Germline V gene data show CDR1 as SGHAT and CDR2 as FQNNGV. V was trimmed by 5 bases and J by 1 base, leaving 11 bases between them. CDR3 sequence: CASSLWATNTEAFF. The CDR3 DNA is TGTGCCAGCAGCCTTTGGGCCACGAACACTGAAGCTTTCTTT.

This chain connects TRBV7-9 to TRBJ2-7; tentative D call: TRBD2 (6 bases). Germline V gives CDR1 SEHNR, CDR2 FQNEAQ (reference sequence). CDR3 length: 13 residues. V lost 8 bases and J lost 0, with 11 bases in between. The CDR3: CASWDGSSYEQYF. CDR3 nucleotide sequence: TGTGCCAGCTGGGACGGGAGCTCCTACGAGCAGTACTTC. Based on the CDR3 plus reference TRBV7-9 and TRBJ2-7, the full variable domain is DTGVSQNPRHKITKRGQNVTFRCDPISEHNRLYWYRQTLGQGPEFLTYFQNEAQLEKSRLLSDRFSAERPKGSFSTLEIQRTEQGDSAMYLCASWDGSSYEQYFGPGTRLTVT.

In the case of this clonotype: The junction departs from the called germline gene at one end, perhaps through a read error. The chain carries TRBV15 and TRBJ2-7; maybe TRBD2 (5 bases). Germline V gene lookup returns CDR1 LNHNV and CDR2 YYDKDF (reference sequence). The CDR3 runs 14 residues. CDR3 loop: CATSRGDTTGELYF. CDR3 DNA sequence: TGTGCCACCAGCAGAGGGGATACCACCGGGGAGCTGTACTTC. Filled out from reference TRBV15 and TRBJ2-7, the complete variable domain reads DAMVIQNPRYQVTQFGKPVTLSCSQTLNHNVMYWYQQKSSQAPKLLFHYYDKDFNNEADTPDNFQSRRPNTSFCFLDIRSPGLGDTAMYLCATSRGDTTGELYFGPGTRLTVT.

The V gene is TRBV11-1, the J gene TRBJ2-3; D ambiguous. Germline-derived CDR1 and CDR2 are SGHAT and FQDESV (reference sequence). Trimming left V 0 bases short and J 3 bases short, with 10 bases between. This CDR3 is built from 15 residues. CDR3 loop: CASSLAGRKTDTQYF. CDR3 coding DNA: TGTGCCAGCAGCTTAGCGGGCCGTAAGACAGATACGCAGTATTTT.

J is TRBJ2-7 and V is TRBV4-1; tentatively, D is TRBD2 (5 bases). V lost 1 base, J lost 2 bases, and 15 bases lay in between. The germline gives CDR1 MGHRA, CDR2 YSYEKL. This CDR3 has 16 residues. The CDR3 reads CASSQAGLVQTYEQYF. In DNA form, the CDR3 reads TGCGCCAGCAGCCAAGCGGGGTTGGTTCAGACCTACGAGCAGTACTTC.

V and J are TRBV7-8 and TRBJ2-3, with D perhaps matching TRBD1 (6 bases). V lost 1 base and J 13 bases, leaving 12 bases between the germline ends. This CDR3 has 12 amino acids. CDR1 is SGHVS and CDR2 is FQNEAQ in the germline V gene. CDR3 sequence reads: CASSLVQGLEYF. The CDR3, as DNA: TGTGCCAGCAGCTTAGTACAGGGCCTCGAGTATTTT. Full variable domain (remainder filled in from reference TRBV7-8 and TRBJ2-3): GAGVSQSPRYKVAKRGQDVALRCDPISGHVSLFWYQQALGQGPEFLTYFQNEAQLDKSGLPSDRFFAERPEGSVSTLKIQRTQQEDSAVYLCASSLVQGLEYFGPGTRLTVL.

By share, this clonotype ranks as medium-sized. The chain is built from TRBV19 and TRBJ2-3, with 13 bases fitting TRBD2. Germline CDR1 is LNHDA and CDR2 is SQIVND (reference sequence). This CDR3 contains 15 residues. V was pared by 6 bases and J by 3 bases, with 3 bases of the junction left unmatched. CDR3 amino acids: CASRRTSGSTDTQYF. DNA of the CDR3: TGTGCCAGTAGACGGACTAGCGGGAGTACAGATACGCAGTATTTT.

The V and J genes are TRBV10-3 and TRBJ2-1; 7 bases match TRBD2. Germline assignment: CDR1 ENHRY and CDR2 SYGVKD. V gave up 10 bases and J gave up 7 bases; unmatched junction bases: 10. The CDR3 spans 13 residues. The CDR3 coding sequence is TGTGCCACCGGATCAGGCGGGGGAAATGAGCAGTTCTTC. Protein product: CATGSGGGNEQFF.

The chain employs TRBV19 and TRBJ1-1, with unresolved D. V lost 8 bases, J lost 1 base, and 11 bases lay in between. The CDR3 runs 13 residues. The germline gives CDR1 LNHDA, CDR2 SQIVND (reference sequence). This chain's CDR3 is CASALTGNTEAFF. CDR3 coding DNA: TGTGCCAGTGCCTTAACGGGGAACACTGAAGCTTTCTTT. The variable domain in full, completed from reference TRBV19 and TRBJ1-1, reads DGGITQSPKYLFRKEGQNVTLSCEQNLNHDAMYWYRQDPGQGLRLIYYSQIVNDFQKGDIAEGYSVSREKKESFPLTVTSAQKNPTAFYLCASALTGNTEAFFGQGTRLTVV.

The V and J genes are TRBV10-3 and TRBJ1-1; D possibly corresponds to TRBD1 (6 bases). V lost 0 bases to trimming and J lost 5 bases, with 10 bases between them. CDR3 length equals 14 residues. Germline V gene sequence: CDR1 ENHRY, CDR2 SYGVKD. The CDR3 spells CAISESGGATEAFF. For the CDR3, the DNA is TGTGCCATCAGTGAGTCGGGGGGCGCGACTGAAGCTTTCTTT.

This clonotype was observed a single time. The gene calls are TRBV15 and TRBJ1-4; D not resolved. The V end lost 0 bases, the J end lost 7 bases, and 12 bases lay between the germline ends. The CDR3 is 15 residues long. CDR1 and CDR2 from the germline V gene are LNHNV and YYDKDF (reference sequence). CDR3 sequence: CATSRDLGPGEKLFF. The CDR3 bases are TGTGCCACCAGCAGAGATCTTGGGCCGGGTGAAAAACTGTTTTTT. Full variable domain (outside the CDR3, taken from reference TRBV15 and TRBJ1-4): DAMVIQNPRYQVTQFGKPVTLSCSQTLNHNVMYWYQQKSSQAPKLLFHYYDKDFNNEADTPDNFQSRRPNTSFCFLDIRSPGLGDTAMYLCATSRDLGPGEKLFFGSGTQLSVL.

The sample holds many counts of this clonotype. V usage is TRBV20-1 and J usage is TRBJ2-3, with 7 bases fitting TRBD2. This CDR3 spans 14 amino acids. V gave up 1 base and J gave up 2 bases; unmatched junction bases: 3. Germline CDR1 and CDR2: DFQATT and SNEGSKA (reference sequence). The CDR3 here is CSARGLADTDTQYF. The CDR3 DNA reads TGCAGTGCTAGAGGGCTAGCGGACACAGATACGCAGTATTTT.